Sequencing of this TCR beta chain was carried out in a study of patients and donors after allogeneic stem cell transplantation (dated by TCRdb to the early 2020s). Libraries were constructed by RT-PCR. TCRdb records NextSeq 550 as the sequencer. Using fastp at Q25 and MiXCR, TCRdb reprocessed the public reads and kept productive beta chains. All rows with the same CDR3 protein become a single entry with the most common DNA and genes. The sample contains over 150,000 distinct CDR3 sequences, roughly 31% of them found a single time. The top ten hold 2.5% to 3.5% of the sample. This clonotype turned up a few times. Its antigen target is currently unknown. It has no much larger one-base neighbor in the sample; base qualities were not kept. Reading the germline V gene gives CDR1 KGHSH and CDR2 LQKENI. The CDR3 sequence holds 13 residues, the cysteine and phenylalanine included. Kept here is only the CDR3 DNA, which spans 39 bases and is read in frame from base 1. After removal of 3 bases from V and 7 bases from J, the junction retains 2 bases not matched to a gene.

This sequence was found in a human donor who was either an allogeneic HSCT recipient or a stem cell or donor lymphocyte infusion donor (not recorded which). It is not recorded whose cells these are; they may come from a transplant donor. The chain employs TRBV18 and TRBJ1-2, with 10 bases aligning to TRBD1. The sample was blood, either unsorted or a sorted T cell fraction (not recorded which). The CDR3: CASSPRDRGGYTF. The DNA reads TGTGCCAGCTCACCCCGGGACAGGGGTGGCTACACCTTC.